Given below is one TCR beta chain in context. Its antigen remains unknown. Each donor was nominally healthy when sampled (though unrecorded immune exposures were likely). Germline V gives CDR1 SGHNT, CDR2 YYREEE (reference sequence). V gave up 4 bases and J gave up 3 bases, with 13 bases separating them. This CDR3 contains 14 residues. Primers included in the PCR were 60 Vbeta and 13 Jbeta primers. Here immunoSEQ multiplex PCR was the method, and the copy in TCRdb shows in-frame clones only, minus some. The sample holds roughly 190,000 clones, 60% to 80% seen once. These data come from a study of cytomegalovirus exposure and HLA in healthy donors. Study-level results: Later findings reportedly placed an Asian-associated ancestry cluster below the approximately 670-donor mean for N-insertions. Earlier findings revealed that most TCR beta V segments proved productive either about 87% or about 30% of the time.

The sequence was obtained from a middle-aged man in good health and CMV-seronegative. This chain connects TRBV5-4 to TRBJ2-5; D might be TRBD1 (8 bases). The sample comprised PBMCs. The CDR3 nucleotides read TGTGCCAGCAGCAAAACAGGGGGGGAAGAGACCCAGTACTTC. It encodes CASSKTGGEETQYF.